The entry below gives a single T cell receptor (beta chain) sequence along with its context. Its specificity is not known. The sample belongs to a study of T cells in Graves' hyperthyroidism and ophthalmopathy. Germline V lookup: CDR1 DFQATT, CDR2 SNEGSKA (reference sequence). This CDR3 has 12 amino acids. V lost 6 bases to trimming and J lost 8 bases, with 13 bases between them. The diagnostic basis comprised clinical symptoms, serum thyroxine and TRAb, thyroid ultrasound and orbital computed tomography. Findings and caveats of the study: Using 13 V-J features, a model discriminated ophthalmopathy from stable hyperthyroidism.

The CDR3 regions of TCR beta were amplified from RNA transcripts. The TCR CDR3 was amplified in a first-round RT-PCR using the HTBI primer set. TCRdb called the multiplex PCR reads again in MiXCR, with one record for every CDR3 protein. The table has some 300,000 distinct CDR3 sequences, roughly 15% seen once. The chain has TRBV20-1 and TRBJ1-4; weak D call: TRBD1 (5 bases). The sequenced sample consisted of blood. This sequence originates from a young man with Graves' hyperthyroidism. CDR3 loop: CSAGREGEKLFF. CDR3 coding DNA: TGCAGTGCGGGGAGGGAGGGGGAAAAACTGTTTTTT.